The present T cell receptor (beta chain) was sequenced within a study of blood T cell repertoires in COVID-19. At the level of the study: The United States, Italy and Spain supplied acute and convalescent COVID-19 samples.

Sequencing was performed with immunoSEQ multiplex PCR; in TCRdb, only in-frame clones are kept and a portion is missing. The data hold about 110,000 clones, with around four fifths observed a single time. The germline gives CDR1 LNHDA, CDR2 SQIVND (reference sequence). V dropped 3 bases and J dropped 5; count of bases not matched to a gene: 7. This CDR3 contains 14 residues. Sample: peripheral blood. This sequence was found in a woman between 65 and 79 years old with acute or convalescent COVID-19. The chain couples TRBV19 to TRBJ2-7, with TRBD1 identical over 7 bases. The CDR3 nucleotides read TGTGCCAGTAGTATCTGGAAGGGGGCGGACGAGCAGTACTTC. Its translation is CASSIWKGADEQYF.